A single count supports the clone carrying this T cell receptor beta chain. The data originate from a study of blood T cell repertoires in COVID-19. About the study: The United States, Italy and Spain supplied acute and convalescent COVID-19 samples. In each case, the material was cDNA or gDNA derived from T cells, B-cell-depleted T cells, or PBMCs.

Authors' analysis steps: Amplification of reference gene primers was used by the study to estimate nucleated cell counts. Some clones are missing from TCRdb's copy, which holds only in-frame ones; the method was immunoSEQ multiplex PCR. V and J calls and clone size are as listed in that table; D and trimming were resolved from the DNA. This table has about 200,000 clones, approximately 86% appearing once. The CDR3 covers 17 residues. V was clipped by 5 bases and J by 0 bases, with 17 bases between them. Germline V CDR1 and CDR2: MDHEN, SYDVKM. The sequence was collected from a woman in her thirties or forties with acute COVID-19. The V gene is TRBV28, the J gene TRBJ1-5; TRBD1 is a possible D gene (6 bases). Sample: PBMCs or T cells enriched from blood (not recorded which). The DNA of the CDR3 is TGTGCCAGCAGTAGAATCGGACAGATGTATAGCAATCAGCCCCAGCATTTT. Its protein is CASSRIGQMYSNQPQHF. Filled out from reference TRBV28 and TRBJ1-5, the complete variable domain reads DVKVTQSSRYLVKRTGEKVFLECVQDMDHENMFWYRQDPGLGLRLIYFSYDVKMKEKGDIPEGYSVSREKKERFSLILESASTNQTSMYLCASSRIGQMYSNQPQHFGDGTRLSIL.